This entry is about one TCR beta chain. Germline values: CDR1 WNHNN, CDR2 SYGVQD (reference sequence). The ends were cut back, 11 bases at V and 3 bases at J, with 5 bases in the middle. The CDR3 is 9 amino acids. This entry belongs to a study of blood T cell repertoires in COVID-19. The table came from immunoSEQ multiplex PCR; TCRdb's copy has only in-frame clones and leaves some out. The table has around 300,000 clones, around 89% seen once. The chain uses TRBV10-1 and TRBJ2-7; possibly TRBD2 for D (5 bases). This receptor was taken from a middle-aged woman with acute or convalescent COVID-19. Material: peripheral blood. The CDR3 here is CAAGYEQYV. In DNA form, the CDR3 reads TGCGCCGCGGGCTACGAGCAGTACGTC.